The clone carrying this TCR beta chain was observed a single time. Its cognate antigen is unknown. The germline CDR1 and CDR2 sequences are MNHEY and SMNVEV (reference sequence). This CDR3 contains 17 residues. V shed 5 bases and J 7 bases; nucleotides not matched to a gene: 13. The data are from a study of OX40 agonist ivuxolimab in advanced cancers. In the study overall: Dose-escalation patients had hepatocellular carcinoma, melanoma, renal cell or head and neck cancer. Study-wide results and caveats: At 0.1 to 3.0 mg/kg and by week 6, CD4+ and CD8+ T cells in the blood had expanded clonally.

TCRdb keeps only in-frame clones here, not all; method: immunoSEQ multiplex PCR. The sample includes about 100,000 clones, roughly 92% of them seen just once. The receptor's source is an adult with an advanced solid tumor such as melanoma, head and neck, liver or kidney cancer. The starting material was CD4+ or CD8+ T cells sorted from blood, obtained in a trial of the OX40 agonist ivuxolimab. The J gene is TRBJ2-1, the V gene TRBV27, with 11 bases matching TRBD2. CDR3 in amino acids: CASSPLHTSGSGNEQFF. CDR3 in DNA: TGTGCCAGCAGTCCCCTTCATACTAGCGGGAGTGGTAATGAGCAGTTCTTC.